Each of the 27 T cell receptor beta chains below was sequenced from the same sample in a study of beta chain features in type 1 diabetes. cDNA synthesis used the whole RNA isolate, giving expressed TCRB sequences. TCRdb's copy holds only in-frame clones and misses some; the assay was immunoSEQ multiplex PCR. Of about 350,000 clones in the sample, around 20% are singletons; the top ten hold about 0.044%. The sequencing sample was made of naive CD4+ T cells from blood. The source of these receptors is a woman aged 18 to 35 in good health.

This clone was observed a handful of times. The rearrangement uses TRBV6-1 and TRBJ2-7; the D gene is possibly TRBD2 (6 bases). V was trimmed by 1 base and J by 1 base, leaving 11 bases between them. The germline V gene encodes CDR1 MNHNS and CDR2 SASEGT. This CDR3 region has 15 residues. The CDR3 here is CASSEGWEVSYEQYF. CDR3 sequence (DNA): TGTGCCAGCAGTGAAGGGTGGGAGGTATCCTACGAGCAGTACTTC.

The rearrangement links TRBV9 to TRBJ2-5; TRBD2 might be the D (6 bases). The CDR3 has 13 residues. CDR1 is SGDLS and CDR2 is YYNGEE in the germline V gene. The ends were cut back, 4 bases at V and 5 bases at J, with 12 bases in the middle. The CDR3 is CASSPTSRETQYF. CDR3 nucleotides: TGTGCCAGCAGCCCAACTAGCAGGGAGACCCAGTACTTC.

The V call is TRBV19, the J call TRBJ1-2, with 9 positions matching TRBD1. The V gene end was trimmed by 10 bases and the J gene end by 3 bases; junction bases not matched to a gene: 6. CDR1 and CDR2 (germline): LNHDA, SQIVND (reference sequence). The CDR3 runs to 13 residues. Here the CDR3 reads CATWTGEDYGYTF. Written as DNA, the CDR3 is TGTGCCACATGGACAGGGGAGGACTATGGCTACACCTTC.

The CDR3 sequence: CASRLEEGGYTF. In nucleotides, the CDR3 is TGCGCCAGCAGACTGGAGGAGGGAGGCTACACCTTC. This chain uses TRBV5-1 with TRBJ1-2; D gene ambiguous. CDR3 length: 12 residues. Germline CDR1 SGHRS, CDR2 YFSETQ. Trimming cost V 5 bases and J 8 bases, with 13 bases left between them.

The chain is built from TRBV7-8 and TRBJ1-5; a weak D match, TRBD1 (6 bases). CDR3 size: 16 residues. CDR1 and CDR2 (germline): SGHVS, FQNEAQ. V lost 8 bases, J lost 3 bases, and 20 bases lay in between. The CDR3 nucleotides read TGTGCCAGCTCCCCTCGGCCCAGGGGCTACAATCAGCCCCAGCATTTT. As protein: CASSPRPRGYNQPQHF.

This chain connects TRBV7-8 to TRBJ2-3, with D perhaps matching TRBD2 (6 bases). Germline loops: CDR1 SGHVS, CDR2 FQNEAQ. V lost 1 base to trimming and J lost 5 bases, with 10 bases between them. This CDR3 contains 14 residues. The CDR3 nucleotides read TGTGCCAGCAGCTTAGAACTAGCAGGAGATACGCAGTATTTT. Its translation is CASSLELAGDTQYF.

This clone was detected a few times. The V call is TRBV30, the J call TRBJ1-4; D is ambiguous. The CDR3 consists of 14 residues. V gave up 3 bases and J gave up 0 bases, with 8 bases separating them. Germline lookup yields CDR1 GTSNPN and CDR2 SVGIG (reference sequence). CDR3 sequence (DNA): TGTGCCTGGAGCTGGCACACAACTAATGAAAAACTGTTTTTT. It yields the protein CAWSWHTTNEKLFF.

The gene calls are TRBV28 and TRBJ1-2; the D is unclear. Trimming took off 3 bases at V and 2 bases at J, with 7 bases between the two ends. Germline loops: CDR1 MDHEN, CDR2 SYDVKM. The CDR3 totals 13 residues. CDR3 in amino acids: CASSLAPNYGYTF. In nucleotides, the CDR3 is TGTGCCAGCAGTTTGGCCCCGAACTATGGCTACACCTTC.

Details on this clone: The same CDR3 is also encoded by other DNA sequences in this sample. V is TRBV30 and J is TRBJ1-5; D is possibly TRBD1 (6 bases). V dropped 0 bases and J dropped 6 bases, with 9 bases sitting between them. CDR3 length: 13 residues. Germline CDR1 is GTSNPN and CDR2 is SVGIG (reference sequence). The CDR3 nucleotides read TGTGCCTGGAGTGTTAGGGGGTTTCAGCCCCAGCATTTT. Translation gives CAWSVRGFQPQHF.

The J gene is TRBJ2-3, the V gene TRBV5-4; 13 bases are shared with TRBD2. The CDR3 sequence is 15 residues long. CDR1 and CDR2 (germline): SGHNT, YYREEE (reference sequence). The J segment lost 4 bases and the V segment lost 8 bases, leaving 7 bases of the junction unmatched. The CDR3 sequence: CASGTSGKGPDTQYF. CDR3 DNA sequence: TGTGCCAGTGGGACTAGCGGGAAGGGACCAGATACGCAGTATTTT.

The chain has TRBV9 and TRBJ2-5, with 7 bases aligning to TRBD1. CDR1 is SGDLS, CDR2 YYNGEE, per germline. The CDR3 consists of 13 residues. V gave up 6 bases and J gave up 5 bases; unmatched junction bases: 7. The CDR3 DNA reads TGTGCCAGCACGAGGGGGCCGCGGGAGACCCAGTACTTC. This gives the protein CASTRGPRETQYF. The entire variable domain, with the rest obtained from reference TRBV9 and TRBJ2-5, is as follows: DSGVTQTPKHLITATGQRVTLRCSPRSGDLSVYWYQQSLDQGLQFLIQYYNGEERAKGNILERFSAQQFPDLHSELNLSSLELGDSALYFCASTRGPRETQYFGPGTRLLVL.

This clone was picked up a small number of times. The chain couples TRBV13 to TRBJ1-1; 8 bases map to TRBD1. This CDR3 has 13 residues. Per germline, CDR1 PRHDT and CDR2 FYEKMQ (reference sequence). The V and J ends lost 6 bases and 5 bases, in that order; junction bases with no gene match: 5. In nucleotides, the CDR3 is TGTGCCAGCAGGGCAGGGGGCGAAACTGAAGCTTTCTTT. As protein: CASRAGGETEAFF.

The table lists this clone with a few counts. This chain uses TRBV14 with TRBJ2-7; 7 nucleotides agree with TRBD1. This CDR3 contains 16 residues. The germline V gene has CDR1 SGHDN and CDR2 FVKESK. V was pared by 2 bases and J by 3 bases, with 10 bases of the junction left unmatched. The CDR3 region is CASSQLGTANDYEQYF. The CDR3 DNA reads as TGTGCCAGCAGCCAATTAGGGACAGCAAACGACTACGAGCAGTACTTC.

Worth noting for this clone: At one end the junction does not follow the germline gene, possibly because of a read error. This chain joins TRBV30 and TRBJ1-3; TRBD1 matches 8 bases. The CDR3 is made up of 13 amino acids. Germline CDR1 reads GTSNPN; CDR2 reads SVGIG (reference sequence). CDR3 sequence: CAWSQGAGDTIYF. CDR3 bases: TGTGCCTGGAGTCAGGGGGCTGGAGACACCATATATTTT.

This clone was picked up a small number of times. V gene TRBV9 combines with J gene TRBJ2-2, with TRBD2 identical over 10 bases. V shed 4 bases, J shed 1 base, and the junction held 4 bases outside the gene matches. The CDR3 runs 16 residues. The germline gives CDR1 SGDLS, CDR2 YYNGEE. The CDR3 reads CASSFRTSGNTGELFF. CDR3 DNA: TGTGCCAGCAGCTTCCGGACTAGCGGGAACACCGGGGAGCTGTTTTTT.

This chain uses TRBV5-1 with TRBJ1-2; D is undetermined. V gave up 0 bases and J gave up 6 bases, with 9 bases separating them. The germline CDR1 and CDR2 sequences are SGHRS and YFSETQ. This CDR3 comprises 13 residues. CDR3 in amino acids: CASSLARTNGYTF. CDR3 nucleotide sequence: TGCGCCAGCAGCTTGGCCCGCACAAATGGCTACACCTTC.

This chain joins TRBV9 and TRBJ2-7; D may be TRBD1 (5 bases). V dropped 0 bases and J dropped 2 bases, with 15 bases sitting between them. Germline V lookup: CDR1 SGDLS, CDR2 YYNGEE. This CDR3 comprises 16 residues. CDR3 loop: CASSVAPGAGTYEQYF. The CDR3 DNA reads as TGTGCCAGCAGCGTAGCCCCTGGTGCAGGGACCTACGAGCAGTACTTC.

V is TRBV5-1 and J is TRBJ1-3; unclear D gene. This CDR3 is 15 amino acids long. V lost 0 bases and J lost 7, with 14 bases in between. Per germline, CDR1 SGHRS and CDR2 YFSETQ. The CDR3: CASSLAIGSTNTIYF. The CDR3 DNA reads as TGCGCCAGCAGCTTGGCGATAGGGAGCACGAACACCATATATTTT.

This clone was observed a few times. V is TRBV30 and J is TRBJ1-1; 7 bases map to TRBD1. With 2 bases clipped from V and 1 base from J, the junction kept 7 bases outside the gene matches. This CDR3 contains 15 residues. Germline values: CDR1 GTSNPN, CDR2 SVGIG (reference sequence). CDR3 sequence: CAWSNDRDRNTEAFF. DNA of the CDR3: TGTGCCTGGAGTAACGACCGGGACAGGAACACTGAAGCTTTCTTT.

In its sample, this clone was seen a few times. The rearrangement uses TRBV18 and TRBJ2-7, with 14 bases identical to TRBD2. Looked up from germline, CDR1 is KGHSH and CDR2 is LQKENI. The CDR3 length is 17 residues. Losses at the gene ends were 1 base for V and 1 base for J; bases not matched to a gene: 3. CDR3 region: CASSPRGTSGGSYEQYF. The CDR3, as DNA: TGTGCCAGCTCACCACGCGGGACTAGCGGGGGTTCCTACGAGCAGTACTTC.

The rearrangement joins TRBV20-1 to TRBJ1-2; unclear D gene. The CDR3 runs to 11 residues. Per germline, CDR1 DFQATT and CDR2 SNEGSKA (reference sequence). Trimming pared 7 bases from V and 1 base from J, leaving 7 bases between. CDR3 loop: CSVTVNYGYTF. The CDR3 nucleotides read TGCAGTGTCACGGTTAACTATGGCTACACCTTC.

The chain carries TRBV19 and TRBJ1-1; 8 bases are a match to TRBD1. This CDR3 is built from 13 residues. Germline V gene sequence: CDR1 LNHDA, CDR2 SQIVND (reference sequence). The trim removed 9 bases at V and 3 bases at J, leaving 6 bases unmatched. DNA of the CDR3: TGTGCCAGCGCCGAGGACAGGGACACTGAAGCTTTCTTT. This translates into CASAEDRDTEAFF. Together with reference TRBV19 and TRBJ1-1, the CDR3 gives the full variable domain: DGGITQSPKYLFRKEGQNVTLSCEQNLNHDAMYWYRQDPGQGLRLIYYSQIVNDFQKGDIAEGYSVSREKKESFPLTVTSAQKNPTAFYLCASAEDRDTEAFFGQGTRLTVV.

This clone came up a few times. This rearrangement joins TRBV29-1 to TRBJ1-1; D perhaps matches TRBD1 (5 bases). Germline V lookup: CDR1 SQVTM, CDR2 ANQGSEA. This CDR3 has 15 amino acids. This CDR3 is CTLWSSPGANTEAFF. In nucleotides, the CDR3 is TGCACCTTATGGTCCTCCCCTGGGGCGAACACTGAAGCTTTCTTT.

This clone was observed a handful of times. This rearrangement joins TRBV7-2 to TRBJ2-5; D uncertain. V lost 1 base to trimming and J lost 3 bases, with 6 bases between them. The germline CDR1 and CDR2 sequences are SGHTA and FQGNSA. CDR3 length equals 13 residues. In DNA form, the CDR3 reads TGTGCCAGCAGCTTAGTGTTCGAAGAGACCCAGTACTTC. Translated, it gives CASSLVFEETQYF.

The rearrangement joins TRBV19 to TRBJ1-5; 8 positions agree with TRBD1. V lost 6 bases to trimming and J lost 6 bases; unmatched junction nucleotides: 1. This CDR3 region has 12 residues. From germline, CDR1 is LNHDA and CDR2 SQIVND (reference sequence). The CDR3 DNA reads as TGTGCCAGTAGGACAGGGGTTCAGCCCCAGCATTTT. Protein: CASRTGVQPQHF.

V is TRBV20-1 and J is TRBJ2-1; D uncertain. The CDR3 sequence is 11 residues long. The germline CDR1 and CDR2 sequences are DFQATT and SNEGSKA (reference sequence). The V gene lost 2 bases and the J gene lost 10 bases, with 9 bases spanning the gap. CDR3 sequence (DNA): TGCAGTGCTAGACCCGCGATGGAGCAGTTCTTC. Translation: CSARPAMEQFF.

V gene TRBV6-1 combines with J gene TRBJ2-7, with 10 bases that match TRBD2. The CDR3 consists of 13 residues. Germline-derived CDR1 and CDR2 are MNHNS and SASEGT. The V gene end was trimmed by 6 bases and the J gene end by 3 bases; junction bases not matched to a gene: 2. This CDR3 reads CASRGTSDYEQYF. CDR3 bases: TGTGCCAGCAGGGGGACTAGCGACTACGAGCAGTACTTC.